This TCR beta chain is from a study of siplizumab effects on memory and regulatory T cells. As regards this clone: The target antigen is unknown.

Per sample, 100,000 or so TCR templates underwent assay. Measured with immunoSEQ multiplex PCR; TCRdb has only the in-frame clones, and not every one. The sample records some 100,000 clones, roughly 92% being singletons. With 3 bases clipped from V and 4 bases from J, the junction kept 1 base outside the gene matches. The length of the CDR3 is 13 residues. CDR1 and CDR2 from the germline V gene are SGHAT and FQNNGV. Study-level points and caveats: Siplizumab significantly brought down the alloreactive sequences that trace back to unstimulated CD4+ memory cells. Treatment with siplizumab left mappable alloreactive CD4+ clones averaging approximately 69% Treg-derived, compared with 26.9% in controls. Naive T cells seemed more diverse than memory cells; they also seemed major alloresponse contributors.

The sample consisted of Tregs sorted from blood. The TCR comes from a human donor in good health. V usage is TRBV11-2 and J usage is TRBJ1-2, with TRBD1 matching 8 bases. CDR3 loop: CASSLDRVYGYTF. Here the CDR3 DNA reads TGTGCCAGCAGCTTGGACAGGGTCTATGGCTACACCTTC.